The T cell receptor beta chain described here comes from a study of blood T cell repertoires in COVID-19. As for the study in general: COVID-19 samples collected from the United States, Italy and Spain covered acute and convalescent phases.

TCRdb's table, derived via immunoSEQ multiplex PCR, lists solely in-frame clones and lacks some. Among 90,000 to 100,000 clones listed, around 84% were seen once. The germline CDR1 and CDR2 sequences are SGHRS and YFSETQ. Unmatched junction bases numbered 11, after V lost 3 bases and J lost 1 base. CDR3 length: 18 amino acids. Material for sequencing was peripheral blood. The clonotype comes from an elderly man with acute or convalescent COVID-19. This chain uses TRBV5-1 with TRBJ1-1; 11 nucleotides align to TRBD1. Here the CDR3 DNA reads TGCGCCAGCAGCTCCTACGGACAGGGGGCTGTGAGGAACACTGAAGCTTTCTTT. Translating it yields CASSSYGQGAVRNTEAFF.